The 24 T cell receptor beta chains given below trace back to one sample, sequenced in a study of cytomegalovirus exposure and HLA in healthy donors (dated by TCRdb to 2015 to 2018). Library generation was performed with the immunoSEQ multiplex PCR assay. The multiplex PCR relied on a mix of 60 forward primers for TCR Vbeta segments and 13 reverse primers for TCR Jbeta segments. TCRdb retrieved this table from immuneACCESS and kept in-frame rearrangements only. Not all clones are present; in checked studies, unresolved V genes account for under half, and no reason is known for the remainder. The sample table contains approximately 100,000 clones; only one count was recorded for 79% of them. The ten largest account for approximately 3% of the sample. Material for sequencing was PBMCs. The receptors here all came from a woman between 40 and 55 years old in good health and CMV-seronegative.

The chain is built from TRBV6-6 and TRBJ2-5; TRBD2 matches at 13 bases. The CDR3 length is 15 residues. Trimming at V came to 6 bases and at J to 3 bases, leaving 4 bases not matched to a gene. CDR1 is MNHNY and CDR2 is SVGAGI in the germline V gene (reference sequence). CDR3 region: CASSTGTSGEETQYF. Here the CDR3 DNA reads TGTGCCAGCAGCACCGGGACTAGCGGGGAAGAGACCCAGTACTTC.

CDR3 protein: CSAPYSGEQYF. The CDR3 nucleotides are TGCAGTGCGCCCTACTCGGGGGAGCAGTACTTC. The rearrangement uses TRBV20-1 and TRBJ2-7; a possible D gene is TRBD2 (5 bases). Trimming took off 6 bases at V and 7 bases at J, with 13 bases between the two ends. The CDR3 totals 11 residues. Germline V CDR1 and CDR2: DFQATT, SNEGSKA (reference sequence).

This rearrangement joins TRBV25-1 to TRBJ2-1; TRBD2 matches at 15 bases. Germline CDR1 MGHDK, CDR2 SYGVNS. This CDR3 is built from 17 residues. The trim removed 3 bases at V and 8 bases at J, leaving 8 bases unmatched. In DNA, the CDR3 is TGTGCCAGCAGTGACGGACTAGCGGGGGGGCCGATGGATGAGCAGTTCTTC. This encodes CASSDGLAGGPMDEQFF.

The V gene is TRBV18, the J gene TRBJ1-1; 11 nucleotides align to TRBD1. Germline loops: CDR1 KGHSH, CDR2 LQKENI. The CDR3 has 14 amino acids. Trimming removed 2 bases from V and 7 bases from J; junction bases left unmatched: 3. The CDR3 reads CASSPSGTGGEAFF. Written as DNA, the CDR3 is TGTGCCAGCTCACCATCCGGGACAGGGGGTGAAGCTTTCTTT.

This sequence joins TRBV5-6 and TRBJ1-2, with a possible D match to TRBD1 (6 bases). Per germline, CDR1 SGHDT and CDR2 YYEEEE. This CDR3 spans 13 amino acids. The V end lost 4 bases, the J end lost 3 bases, and 10 bases lay between the germline ends. The DNA for the CDR3 is TGTGCCAGCAGCCCCAGGGGCCACTATGGCTACACCTTC. Translated: CASSPRGHYGYTF.

V usage is TRBV7-9 and J usage is TRBJ1-3, with 7 bases identical to TRBD1. Germline V gene data show CDR1 as SEHNR and CDR2 as FQNEAQ (reference sequence). V gave up 5 bases and J gave up 2 bases; unmatched junction bases: 9. This CDR3 spans 16 amino acids. The CDR3 is CASSPGQAGTGNTIYF. CDR3 coding DNA: TGTGCCAGCAGCCCCGGACAGGCGGGGACTGGAAACACCATATATTTT.

This clone has a handful of counts. V usage is TRBV27 and J usage is TRBJ2-3, with D possibly matching TRBD2 (5 bases). The CDR3 covers 12 residues. V shed 6 bases and J shed 2 bases, with 6 bases lying between them. The germline gives CDR1 MNHEY, CDR2 SMNVEV (reference sequence). The chain's CDR3 is CASSGNTDTQYF. The CDR3 DNA is TGTGCCAGCAGCGGGAACACAGATACGCAGTATTTT.

The chain joins TRBV6-5 to TRBJ1-2; TRBD1 aligns across 7 bases. The trim removed 6 bases at V and 8 bases at J, leaving 12 bases unmatched. The germline V gene has CDR1 MNHEY and CDR2 SVGAGI. The CDR3 has 14 amino acids. In DNA form, the CDR3 reads TGTGCCAGCAGACCCGAAGACAGGGAAGACGGCTACACCTTC. It specifies CASRPEDREDGYTF.

This chain connects TRBV5-1 to TRBJ2-7; 9 positions match TRBD1. Germline V gives CDR1 SGHRS, CDR2 YFSETQ. This CDR3 comprises 14 residues. J was trimmed by 3 bases and V by 3 bases; bases with no gene match: 4. Written as DNA, the CDR3 is TGCGCCAGCAGCTGGGACAGGGAAGGCTACGAGCAGTACTTC. This gives the protein CASSWDREGYEQYF.

CDR3 DNA sequence: TGTGCCAGCAGCTTACTAGAGACCCAGTACTTC. Protein sequence: CASSLLETQYF. The rearrangement links TRBV7-2 to TRBJ2-5; D not certain. Germline V CDR1 and CDR2: SGHTA, FQGNSA. V dropped 2 bases and J dropped 4 bases, with 2 bases sitting between them. This CDR3 spans 11 amino acids.

In its sample, this clone was seen a few times. This rearrangement joins TRBV5-1 to TRBJ2-7, with 10 bases identical to TRBD1. The CDR3 length is 13 residues. J lost 12 bases, V lost 0 bases, and 6 bases had no gene match. Germline V gene sequence: CDR1 SGHRS, CDR2 YFSETQ. CDR3 DNA sequence: TGCGCCAGCAGCTTGGGACAGGGGGCAACGGGGTACTTC. Protein product: CASSLGQGATGYF. Drawing the rest from reference TRBV5-1 and TRBJ2-7, the complete variable domain is KAGVTQTPRYLIKTRGQQVTLSCSPISGHRSVSWYQQTPGQGLQFLFEYFSETQRNKGNFPGRFSGRQFSNSRSEMNVSTLELGDSALYLCASSLGQGATGYFGPGTRLTVT.

The J gene is TRBJ2-7, the V gene TRBV13; 10 bases align to TRBD2. V dropped 1 base and J dropped 6; count of bases not matched to a gene: 6. Looked up from germline, CDR1 is PRHDT and CDR2 is FYEKMQ (reference sequence). CDR3 length equals 15 residues. CDR3 nucleotide sequence: TGTGCCAGCAGCTTAGTAGCGGGGGGCCCCGTCGAGCAGTACTTC. This sequence encodes CASSLVAGGPVEQYF.

The genes are TRBV19 and TRBJ1-1; 8 positions agree with TRBD1. Germline V CDR1 and CDR2: LNHDA, SQIVND (reference sequence). V dropped 6 bases and J dropped 1; count of bases not matched to a gene: 7. This CDR3 is 15 amino acids long. CDR3 sequence (DNA): TGTGCCAGTAGACCGGTGGGACAGGAGAACACTGAAGCTTTCTTT. Translating gives CASRPVGQENTEAFF.

This clone was seen a single time. The chain joins TRBV4-3 to TRBJ2-7; tentative D call: TRBD2 (6 bases). Germline values: CDR1 LGHNA, CDR2 YSLEER. V lost 0 bases and J 7 bases, leaving 10 bases between the germline ends. The CDR3 has 13 residues. The CDR3 DNA is TGCGCCAGCAGCCAAGATCCCGGGGGAGAGCAGTACTTC. Protein: CASSQDPGGEQYF.

In its sample, this clone ranks as medium-sized (0.01 to 0.1%). This chain links TRBV28 with TRBJ1-1; the match to TRBD1 covers 7 bases. The CDR3 consists of 15 residues. With 7 bases clipped from V and 5 bases from J, the junction kept 13 bases outside the gene matches. Germline loops: CDR1 MDHEN, CDR2 SYDVKM. The CDR3 protein is CASNQGGLERTEAFF. The CDR3, as DNA: TGTGCCAGCAATCAAGGGGGCCTTGAGAGGACTGAAGCTTTCTTT.

This clone was observed a single time. The J gene is TRBJ1-6, the V gene TRBV4-3; 10 nucleotides align to TRBD1. The germline CDR1 and CDR2 sequences are LGHNA and YSLEER. The ends lost 3 bases at V and 7 bases at J; junction bases unmatched: 3. The CDR3 is 15 amino acids. In DNA form, the CDR3 reads TGCGCCAGCAGCCATGGGACAGGGGCCAATTCACCCCTCCACTTT. It encodes CASSHGTGANSPLHF.

The genes are TRBV14 and TRBJ2-7; 8 bases are a match to TRBD1. V trimming: 4 bases; J trimming: 0 bases; junction bases outside the gene matches: 5. Germline V lookup: CDR1 SGHDN, CDR2 FVKESK. CDR3 size: 15 residues. The CDR3 here is CASSRGQGLSYEQYF. CDR3 DNA: TGTGCCAGCAGCCGCGGACAGGGCCTCTCCTACGAGCAGTACTTC.

The chain combines TRBV5-6 with TRBJ2-3, with 8 bases lining up with TRBD2. The CDR3 consists of 17 residues. Trimming cost V 4 bases and J 1 base; bases outside gene matches: 11. Looked up from germline, CDR1 is SGHDT and CDR2 is YYEEEE. The CDR3, as DNA: TGTGCCAGCAGCAGGGGACTAGGAGATCGTGGCACAGATACGCAGTATTTT. It is translated as CASSRGLGDRGTDTQYF.

The J gene is TRBJ2-1, the V gene TRBV19; 10 positions match TRBD2. The CDR3 sequence is 19 residues long. CDR1 is LNHDA, CDR2 SQIVND, per germline (reference sequence). V lost 0 bases, J lost 4 bases, and 12 bases stayed unmatched. The CDR3 loop reads CASSIDPFAAGGAYNEQFF. CDR3 DNA: TGTGCCAGTAGTATAGACCCCTTCGCAGCGGGAGGGGCTTACAATGAGCAGTTCTTC. The full variable domain, in which reference TRBV19 and TRBJ2-1 provide the parts outside the CDR3, is DGGITQSPKYLFRKEGQNVTLSCEQNLNHDAMYWYRQDPGQGLRLIYYSQIVNDFQKGDIAEGYSVSREKKESFPLTVTSAQKNPTAFYLCASSIDPFAAGGAYNEQFFGPGTRLTVL.

The V gene is TRBV29-1, the J gene TRBJ2-6, with 7 bases aligning to TRBD1. The J segment lost 2 bases and the V segment lost 7 bases, leaving 11 bases of the junction unmatched. Germline-derived CDR1 and CDR2 are SQVTM and ANQGSEA. CDR3 length equals 16 residues. Written as DNA, the CDR3 is TGCAGCGCCGAGGAGGACGGGACAGCTGGGGCCAACGTCCTGACTTTC. It specifies CSAEEDGTAGANVLTF.

The chain is built from TRBV21-1 and TRBJ1-5. TRBV21-1 is flagged as a pseudogene. The CDR3 totals 12 residues. DNA of the CDR3: TGTGCCAGAGCCGGGTCCAATCAGCCCCAGCATTTT. Protein sequence: CARAGSNQPQHF.

The sample holds a few counts of this clone. This chain links TRBV9 with TRBJ2-6, with unresolved D. The CDR3 has 14 residues. The V gene's germline CDR1 is SGDLS and CDR2 YYNGEE. V lost 4 bases, J lost 2 bases, and 7 bases lay in between. CDR3 amino acids: CASSTRAGANVLTF. The CDR3 coding sequence is TGTGCCAGCAGCACACGGGCTGGGGCCAACGTCCTGACTTTC.

The table lists this clone with a few counts. This chain connects TRBV28 to TRBJ2-2; 7 bases map to TRBD1. The V gene end was trimmed by 6 bases and the J gene end by 4 bases; junction bases not matched to a gene: 11. Germline V CDR1 and CDR2: MDHEN, SYDVKM. The CDR3 loop spans 16 amino acids. CDR3 coding DNA: TGTGCCAGCAGGGGTTCCGGGACAGAAGTCACCGGGGAGCTGTTTTTT. Its protein is CASRGSGTEVTGELFF.

This clone was seen only a few times. This chain joins TRBV28 and TRBJ2-3; 9 bases match TRBD1. The CDR3 consists of 14 residues. The ends lost 4 bases at V and 4 bases at J; junction bases unmatched: 3. Germline lookup yields CDR1 MDHEN and CDR2 SYDVKM. CDR3 in amino acids: CASSWGQGADTQYF. Here the CDR3 DNA reads TGTGCCAGCAGTTGGGGACAGGGAGCAGATACGCAGTATTTT.